Each of the 13 T cell receptor beta chains below was sequenced from the same sample in a study of shared clonotypes between healthy human individuals. Naive CD8 cells lacked CD45RO, underwent positive selection for CCR7 and left out terminally differentiated effector memory CD45RA+ cells. Some clones are missing from TCRdb's copy, which holds only in-frame ones; the method was immunoSEQ multiplex PCR. The table records about 2 million clones, about 95% of them present only once. The sequenced sample was naive CD8+ T cells sorted from blood. These receptors were collected from a man younger than 35 in good health.

The chain has TRBV6-5 and TRBJ2-7; no clear D. The CDR3 is made up of 13 amino acids. Germline values: CDR1 MNHEY, CDR2 SVGAGI. Trimming shortened V by 8 bases and J by 3 bases, and 14 bases separated the two germline ends. CDR3 loop: CASGETGDYEQYF. CDR3 sequence (DNA): TGTGCCAGCGGAGAGACTGGGGACTACGAGCAGTACTTC.

On this clone itself: The sample holds other DNA sequences that translate to the same CDR3. The chain recombines TRBV19 with TRBJ1-1; no clear D. The CDR3 runs 16 residues. The germline V gene has CDR1 LNHDA and CDR2 SQIVND (reference sequence). Trimming shortened V by 0 bases and J by 0 bases, and 11 bases separated the two germline ends. CDR3 bases: TGTGCCAGTAGTATAGATCTTGAGGTCATGAACACTGAAGCTTTCTTT. Amino acid sequence: CASSIDLEVMNTEAFF.

V gene TRBV6-5 combines with J gene TRBJ2-7; unclear D gene. Germline V gene lookup returns CDR1 MNHEY and CDR2 SVGAGI. The CDR3 is 12 residues long. V dropped 3 bases and J dropped 3 bases, with 6 bases sitting between them. The CDR3 reads CASSYSVYEQYF. Written as DNA, the CDR3 is TGTGCCAGCAGTTATTCAGTCTACGAGCAGTACTTC.

Turning to this clone: This CDR3 is also generated by other DNA sequences in the sample. V is TRBV27 and J is TRBJ2-7, with 10 bases identical to TRBD1. The ends lost 4 bases at V and 3 bases at J; junction bases unmatched: 3. Germline CDR1 and CDR2: MNHEY and SMNVEV (reference sequence). The CDR3 length is 14 residues. CDR3 protein: CASSWTGGNYEQYF. CDR3 nucleotide sequence: TGTGCCAGCAGTTGGACAGGGGGTAACTACGAGCAGTACTTC.

As concerns this clone: The germline gene is not matched at one end of the junction; a read error may be the cause. Written as DNA, the CDR3 is TGTGCCAGCAGCCTAGCTGGAGGGGACTACAATGAGCAGTTCTTC. This encodes CASSLAGGDYNEQFF. The V call is TRBV7-2, the J call TRBJ2-1, with D perhaps TRBD2 (6 bases). Germline V gene data show CDR1 as SGHTA and CDR2 as FQGNSA. The CDR3 is made up of 15 amino acids.

This chain uses TRBV5-6 with TRBJ1-5, with TRBD1 matching 7 bases. Germline CDR1 and CDR2: SGHDT and YYEEEE. Trimming took 0 bases from V and 2 from J; bases not matched to a gene: 5. The CDR3 is 16 residues long. In DNA form, the CDR3 reads TGTGCCAGCAGCTTGGTAGGGGGCGCGGGCAATCAGCCCCAGCATTTT. Its translation: CASSLVGGAGNQPQHF.

Notes on this clone: The same CDR3 also results from other DNA sequences found in this sample. The J gene is TRBJ2-7, the V gene TRBV13; 8 bases match TRBD2. V dropped 4 bases and J dropped 0; count of bases not matched to a gene: 5. This CDR3 comprises 15 residues. Looked up from germline, CDR1 is PRHDT and CDR2 is FYEKMQ (reference sequence). CDR3 in amino acids: CASSSTGTSSYEQYF. The CDR3 region has the DNA TGTGCCAGCAGCTCTACCGGGACTAGCTCCTACGAGCAGTACTTC.

The V call is TRBV30, the J call TRBJ2-1; D gene uncertain. The V end lost 1 base, the J end lost 10 bases, and 17 bases lay between the germline ends. There are 14 residues in the CDR3. From germline, CDR1 is GTSNPN and CDR2 SVGIG (reference sequence). CDR3 sequence (DNA): TGTGCCTGGAGTGGCTGGACCAATACAGACGAGCAGTTCTTC. Translating it yields CAWSGWTNTDEQFF.

This clone has a single count. The CDR3 coding sequence is TGTGCCAGCAGCGTAGGGGGCGAGGTTGAGCAGTTCTTC. Protein product: CASSVGGEVEQFF. The chain carries TRBV9 and TRBJ2-1, with D maybe TRBD1 (5 bases). Germline CDR1 and CDR2: SGDLS and YYNGEE. V lost 0 bases to trimming and J lost 9 bases, with 10 bases between them. The CDR3 sequence is 13 residues long.

In regard to this clone: Additional DNA sequences in this sample encode the identical CDR3. V and J are TRBV7-8 and TRBJ2-2, with TRBD2 matching over 7 bases. V dropped 1 base and J dropped 7; count of bases not matched to a gene: 0. There are 13 residues in the CDR3. Germline CDR1 and CDR2: SGHVS and FQNEAQ. The chain's CDR3 is CASSLGGSGELFF. DNA of the CDR3: TGTGCCAGCAGCTTAGGCGGGAGCGGGGAGCTGTTTTTT.

The chain couples TRBV4-1 to TRBJ1-1; 7 bases are a match to TRBD1. The V and J ends lost 2 bases and 1 base, in that order; junction bases with no gene match: 10. Germline V lookup: CDR1 MGHRA, CDR2 YSYEKL. The CDR3 spans 17 residues. CDR3 residues: CASSQPETGWENTEAFF. Here the CDR3 DNA reads TGCGCCAGCAGCCAACCTGAGACAGGGTGGGAGAACACTGAAGCTTTCTTT.

The chain carries TRBV25-1 and TRBJ1-6; TRBD1 aligns across 8 bases. The trim removed 4 bases at V and 10 bases at J, leaving 6 bases unmatched. Germline V gene lookup returns CDR1 MGHDK and CDR2 SYGVNS. This CDR3 contains 14 residues. The CDR3 spells CASSAGGYGSPLHF. In DNA form, the CDR3 reads TGTGCCAGCAGTGCAGGGGGCTATGGGTCACCCCTCCACTTT.

The chain employs TRBV2 and TRBJ2-7; 9 bases match TRBD2. J was trimmed by 1 base and V by 3 bases; bases with no gene match: 4. There are 15 residues in the CDR3. The germline V gene encodes CDR1 SNHLY and CDR2 FYNNEI. CDR3 sequence (DNA): TGTGCCAGCAGTGACTGGACTAGCGATTCCTACGAGCAGTACTTC. It yields the protein CASSDWTSDSYEQYF.